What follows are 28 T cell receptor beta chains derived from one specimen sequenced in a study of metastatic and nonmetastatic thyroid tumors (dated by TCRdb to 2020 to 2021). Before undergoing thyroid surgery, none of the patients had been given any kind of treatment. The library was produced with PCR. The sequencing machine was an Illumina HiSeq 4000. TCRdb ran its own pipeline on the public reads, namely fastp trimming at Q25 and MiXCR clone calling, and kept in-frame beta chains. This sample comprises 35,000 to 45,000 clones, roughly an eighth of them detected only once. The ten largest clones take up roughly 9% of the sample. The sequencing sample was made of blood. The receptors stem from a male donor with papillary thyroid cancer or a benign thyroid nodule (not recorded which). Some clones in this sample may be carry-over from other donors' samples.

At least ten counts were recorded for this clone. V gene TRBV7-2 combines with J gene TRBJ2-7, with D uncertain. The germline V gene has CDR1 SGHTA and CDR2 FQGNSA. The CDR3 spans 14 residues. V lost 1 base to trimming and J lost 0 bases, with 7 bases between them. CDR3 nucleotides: TGTGCCAGCAGCTTAGGGGTCAGCTCCTACGAGCAGTACTTC. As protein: CASSLGVSSYEQYF.

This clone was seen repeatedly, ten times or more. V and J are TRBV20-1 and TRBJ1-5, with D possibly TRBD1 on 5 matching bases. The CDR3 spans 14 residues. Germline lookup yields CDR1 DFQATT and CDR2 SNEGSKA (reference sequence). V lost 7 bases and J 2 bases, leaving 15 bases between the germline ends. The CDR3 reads CSGGGSIGNQPQHF. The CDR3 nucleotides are TGCAGTGGTGGGGGAAGCATCGGCAATCAGCCCCAGCATTTT.

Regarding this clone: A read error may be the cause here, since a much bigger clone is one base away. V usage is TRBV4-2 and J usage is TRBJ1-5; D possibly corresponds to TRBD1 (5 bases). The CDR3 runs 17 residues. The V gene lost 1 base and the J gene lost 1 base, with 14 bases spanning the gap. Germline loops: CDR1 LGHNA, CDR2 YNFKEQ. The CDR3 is CASSQVGVRGSNQPQHF. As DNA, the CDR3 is TGTGCCAGCAGCCAAGTAGGGGTTAGGGGAAGCAATCAGCCCCAGCATTTT.

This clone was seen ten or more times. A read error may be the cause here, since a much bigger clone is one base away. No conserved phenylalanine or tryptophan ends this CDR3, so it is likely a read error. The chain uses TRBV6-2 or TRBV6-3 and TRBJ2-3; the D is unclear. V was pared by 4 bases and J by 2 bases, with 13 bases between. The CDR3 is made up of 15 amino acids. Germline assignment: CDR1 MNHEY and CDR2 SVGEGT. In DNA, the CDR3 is TGTGCCAGCAGTTCGAACCGCGCGATCACAGATACGCAGTATCTT. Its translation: CASSSNRAITDTQYL.

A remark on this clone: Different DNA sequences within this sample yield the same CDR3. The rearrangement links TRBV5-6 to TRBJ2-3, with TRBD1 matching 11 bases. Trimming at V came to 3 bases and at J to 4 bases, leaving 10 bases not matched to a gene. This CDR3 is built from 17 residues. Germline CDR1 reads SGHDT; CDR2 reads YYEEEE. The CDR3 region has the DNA TGTGCCAGCAGCTACTGGCCTGGGACAGGGGGTGCAGATACGCAGTATTTT. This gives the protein CASSYWPGTGGADTQYF. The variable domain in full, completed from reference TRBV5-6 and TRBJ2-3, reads DAGVTQSPTHLIKTRGQQVTLRCSPKSGHDTVSWYQQALGQGPQFIFQYYEEEERQRGNFPDRFSGHQFPNYSSELNVNALLLGDSALYLCASSYWPGTGGADTQYFGPGTRLTVL.

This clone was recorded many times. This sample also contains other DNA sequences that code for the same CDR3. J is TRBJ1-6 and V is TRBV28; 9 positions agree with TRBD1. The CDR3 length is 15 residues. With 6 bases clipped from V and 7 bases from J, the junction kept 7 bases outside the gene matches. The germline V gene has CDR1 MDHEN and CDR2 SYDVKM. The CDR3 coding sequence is TGTGCCAGCAGGGACTGGGACAGGGAAAATTCACCCCTCCACTTT. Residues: CASRDWDRENSPLHF. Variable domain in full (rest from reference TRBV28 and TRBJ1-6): DVKVTQSSRYLVKRTGEKVFLECVQDMDHENMFWYRQDPGLGLRLIYFSYDVKMKEKGDIPEGYSVSREKKERFSLILESASTNQTSMYLCASRDWDRENSPLHFGNGTRLTVT.

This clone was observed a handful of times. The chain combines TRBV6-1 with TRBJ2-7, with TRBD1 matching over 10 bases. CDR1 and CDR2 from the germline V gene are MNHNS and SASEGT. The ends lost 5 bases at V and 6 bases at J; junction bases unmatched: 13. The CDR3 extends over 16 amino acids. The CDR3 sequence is CASSFLGTGVMSEQYF. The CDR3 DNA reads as TGTGCCAGCAGTTTCCTTGGGACAGGGGTAATGAGCGAGCAGTACTTC.

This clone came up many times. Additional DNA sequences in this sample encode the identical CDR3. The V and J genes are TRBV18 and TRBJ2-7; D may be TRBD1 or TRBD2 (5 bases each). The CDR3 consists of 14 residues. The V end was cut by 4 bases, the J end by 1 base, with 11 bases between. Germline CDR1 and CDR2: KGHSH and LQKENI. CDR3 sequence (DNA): TGTGCCAGCTCACTGCCGGGACGGTCCTACGAGCAGTACTTC. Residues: CASSLPGRSYEQYF.

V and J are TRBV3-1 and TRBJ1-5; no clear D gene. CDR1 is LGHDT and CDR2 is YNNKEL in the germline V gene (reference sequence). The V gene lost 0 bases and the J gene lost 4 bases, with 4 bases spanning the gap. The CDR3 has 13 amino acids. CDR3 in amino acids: CASSQDLNQPQHF. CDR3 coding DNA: TGTGCCAGCAGCCAAGATCTAAATCAGCCCCAGCATTTT.

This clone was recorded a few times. For the CDR3, the DNA is TGTGCCAGTAGCAAGGGACTAGAGGGGAACGAGCAGTTCTTC. It is translated as CASSKGLEGNEQFF. The chain carries TRBV19 and TRBJ2-1; the match to TRBD2 covers 8 bases. With 6 bases clipped from V and 10 bases from J, the junction kept 11 bases outside the gene matches. Germline V gives CDR1 LNHDA, CDR2 SQIVND (reference sequence). The CDR3 totals 14 residues.

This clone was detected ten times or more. CDR3 DNA sequence: TGTGCCAGCAGTGAATTGGATGGGGGTGAAAAACTGTTTTTT. It translates to CASSELDGGEKLFF. The rearrangement uses TRBV25-1 and TRBJ1-4, with D possibly TRBD1 on 5 matching bases. Trimming took off 1 base at V and 7 bases at J, with 10 bases between the two ends. CDR3 size: 14 residues. Germline loops: CDR1 MGHDK, CDR2 SYGVNS.

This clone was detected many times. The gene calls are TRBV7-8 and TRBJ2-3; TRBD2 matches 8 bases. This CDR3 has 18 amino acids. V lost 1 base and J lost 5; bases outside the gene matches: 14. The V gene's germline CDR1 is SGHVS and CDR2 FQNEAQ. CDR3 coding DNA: TGTGCCAGCAGCTTAGGGTTTCGAGCGGGAGATCATAGAGATACGCAGTATTTT. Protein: CASSLGFRAGDHRDTQYF.

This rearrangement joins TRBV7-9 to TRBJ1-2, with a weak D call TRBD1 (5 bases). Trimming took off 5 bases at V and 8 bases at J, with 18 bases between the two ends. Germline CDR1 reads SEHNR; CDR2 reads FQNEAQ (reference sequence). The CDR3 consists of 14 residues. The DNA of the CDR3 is TGTGCCAGCAGCCCACCGGTGGGGGGTGAGGGCTACACCTTC. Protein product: CASSPPVGGEGYTF. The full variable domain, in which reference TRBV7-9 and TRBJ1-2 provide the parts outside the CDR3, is DTGVSQNPRHKITKRGQNVTFRCDPISEHNRLYWYRQTLGQGPEFLTYFQNEAQLEKSRLLSDRFSAERPKGSFSTLEIQRTEQGDSAMYLCASSPPVGGEGYTFGSGTRLTVV.

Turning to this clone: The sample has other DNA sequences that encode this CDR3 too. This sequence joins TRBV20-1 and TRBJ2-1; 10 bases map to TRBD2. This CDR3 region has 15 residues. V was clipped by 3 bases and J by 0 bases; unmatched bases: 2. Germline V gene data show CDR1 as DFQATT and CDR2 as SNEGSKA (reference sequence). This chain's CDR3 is CSARTSGSSYNEQFF. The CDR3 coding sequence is TGCAGTGCTAGGACTAGCGGGTCCTCCTACAATGAGCAGTTCTTC.

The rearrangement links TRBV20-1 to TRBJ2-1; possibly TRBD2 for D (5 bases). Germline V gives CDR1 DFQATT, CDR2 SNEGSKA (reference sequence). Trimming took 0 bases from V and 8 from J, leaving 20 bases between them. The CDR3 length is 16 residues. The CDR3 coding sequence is TGCAGTGCTAGAGACGGGTTAACGGGGAGTCGACATGAGCAGTTCTTC. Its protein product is CSARDGLTGSRHEQFF.

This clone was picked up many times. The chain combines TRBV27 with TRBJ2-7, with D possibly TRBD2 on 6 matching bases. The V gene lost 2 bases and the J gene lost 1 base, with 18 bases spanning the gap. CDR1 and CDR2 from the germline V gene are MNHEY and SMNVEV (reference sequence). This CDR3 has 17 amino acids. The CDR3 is CASSLELRDFDSYEQYF. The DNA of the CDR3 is TGTGCCAGCAGTTTAGAGCTCCGGGACTTCGATTCCTACGAGCAGTACTTC.

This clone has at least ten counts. The CDR3 DNA follows: TGTGCCAGCAGTACCTACACAGATACGCAGTATTTT. Amino acid sequence: CASSTYTDTQYF. The J gene is TRBJ2-3, the V gene TRBV9; no clear D gene. The germline gives CDR1 SGDLS, CDR2 YYNGEE. The CDR3 covers 12 residues. V dropped 5 bases and J dropped 2 bases, with 6 bases sitting between them.

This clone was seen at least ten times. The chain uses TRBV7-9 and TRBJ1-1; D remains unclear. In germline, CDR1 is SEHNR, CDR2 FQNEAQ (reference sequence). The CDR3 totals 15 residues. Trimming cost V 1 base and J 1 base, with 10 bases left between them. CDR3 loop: CASSLVSLSNTEAFF. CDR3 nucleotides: TGTGCCAGCAGCTTAGTTAGCCTATCGAACACTGAAGCTTTCTTT.

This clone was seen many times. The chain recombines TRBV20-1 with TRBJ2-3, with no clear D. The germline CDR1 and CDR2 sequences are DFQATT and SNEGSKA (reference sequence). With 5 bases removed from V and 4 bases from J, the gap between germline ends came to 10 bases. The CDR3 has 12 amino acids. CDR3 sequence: CSAPPGPDTQYF. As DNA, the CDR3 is TGCAGTGCTCCCCCGGGCCCAGATACGCAGTATTTT.

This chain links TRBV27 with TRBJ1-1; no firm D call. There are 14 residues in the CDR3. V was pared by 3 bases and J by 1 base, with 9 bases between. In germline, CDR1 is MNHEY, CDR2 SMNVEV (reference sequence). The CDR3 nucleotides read TGTGCCAGCAGTTTTAAGCAGGAGAACACTGAAGCTTTCTTT. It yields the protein CASSFKQENTEAFF.

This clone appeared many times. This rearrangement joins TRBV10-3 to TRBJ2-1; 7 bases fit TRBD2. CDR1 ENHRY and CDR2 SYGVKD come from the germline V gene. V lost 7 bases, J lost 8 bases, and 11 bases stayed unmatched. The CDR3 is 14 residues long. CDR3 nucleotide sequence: TGTGCCATCAAAGAGGCGGGAGAAGGGGATGAGCAGTTCTTC. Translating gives CAIKEAGEGDEQFF.

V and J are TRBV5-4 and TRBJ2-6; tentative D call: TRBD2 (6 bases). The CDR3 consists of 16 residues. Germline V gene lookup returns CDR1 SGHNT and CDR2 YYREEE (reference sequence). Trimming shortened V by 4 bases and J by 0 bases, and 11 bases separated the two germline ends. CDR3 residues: CASSPGGNSGANVLTF. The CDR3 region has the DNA TGTGCCAGCAGCCCGGGCGGGAACTCTGGGGCCAACGTCCTGACTTTC.

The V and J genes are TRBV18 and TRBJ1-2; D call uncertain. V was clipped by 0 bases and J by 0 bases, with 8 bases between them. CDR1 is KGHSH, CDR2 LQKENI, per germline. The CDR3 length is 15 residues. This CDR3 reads CASSPPGLPNYGYTF. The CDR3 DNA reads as TGTGCCAGCTCACCACCGGGCCTCCCTAACTATGGCTACACCTTC.

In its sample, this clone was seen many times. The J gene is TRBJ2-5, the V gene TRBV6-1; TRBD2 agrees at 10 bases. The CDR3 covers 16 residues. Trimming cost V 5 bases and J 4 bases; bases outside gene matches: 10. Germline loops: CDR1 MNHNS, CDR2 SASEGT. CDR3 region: CASSPVASGRRETQYF. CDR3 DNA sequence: TGTGCCAGCAGTCCCGTGGCTAGCGGGAGACGAGAGACCCAGTACTTC.

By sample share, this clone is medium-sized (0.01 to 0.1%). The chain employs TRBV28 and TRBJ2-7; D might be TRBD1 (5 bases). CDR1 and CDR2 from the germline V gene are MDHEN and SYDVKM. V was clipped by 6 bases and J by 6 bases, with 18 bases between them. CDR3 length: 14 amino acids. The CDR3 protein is CASRQGGAPVEQYF. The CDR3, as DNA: TGTGCCAGCAGGCAAGGTGGGGCGCCCGTCGAGCAGTACTTC. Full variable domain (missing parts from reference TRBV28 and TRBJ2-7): DVKVTQSSRYLVKRTGEKVFLECVQDMDHENMFWYRQDPGLGLRLIYFSYDVKMKEKGDIPEGYSVSREKKERFSLILESASTNQTSMYLCASRQGGAPVEQYFGPGTRLTVT.

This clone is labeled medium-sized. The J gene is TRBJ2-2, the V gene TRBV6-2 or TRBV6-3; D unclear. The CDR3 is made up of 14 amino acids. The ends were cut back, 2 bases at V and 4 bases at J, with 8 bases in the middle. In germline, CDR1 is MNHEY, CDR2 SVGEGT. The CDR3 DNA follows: TGTGCCAGCAGTTACGGCAGTTTCACCGGGGAGCTGTTTTTT. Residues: CASSYGSFTGELFF.

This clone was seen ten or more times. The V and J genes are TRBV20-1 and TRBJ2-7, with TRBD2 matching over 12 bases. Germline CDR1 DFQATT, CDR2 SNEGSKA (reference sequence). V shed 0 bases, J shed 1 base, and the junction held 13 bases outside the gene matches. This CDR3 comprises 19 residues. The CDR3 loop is CSAREGGLAGLLQSYEQYF. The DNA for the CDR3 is TGCAGTGCTAGAGAAGGAGGACTAGCGGGACTACTACAATCCTACGAGCAGTACTTC.

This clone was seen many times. Written as DNA, the CDR3 is TGTGCCTGGAGTGTACAGGGGGCGGGTGGCTACACCTTC. Residues: CAWSVQGAGGYTF. The chain links TRBV30 to TRBJ1-2; 9 bases map to TRBD1. The CDR3 spans 13 residues. The V segment lost 0 bases and the J segment 7 bases; nucleotides outside the gene matches: 3. Germline lookup yields CDR1 GTSNPN and CDR2 SVGIG (reference sequence).